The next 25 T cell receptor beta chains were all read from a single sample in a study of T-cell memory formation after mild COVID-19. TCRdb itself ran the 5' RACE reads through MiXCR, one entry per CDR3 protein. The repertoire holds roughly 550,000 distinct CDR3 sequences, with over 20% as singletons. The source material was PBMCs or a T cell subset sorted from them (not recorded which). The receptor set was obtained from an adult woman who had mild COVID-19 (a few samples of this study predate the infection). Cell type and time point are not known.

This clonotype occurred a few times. The CDR3 DNA reads TGTGCCAGCAGCTCCGGCAGGGTGGCGTCTAATGAAAAACTGTTTTTT. It yields the protein CASSSGRVASNEKLFF. J is TRBJ1-4 and V is TRBV5-5, with a tentative D call TRBD1 (5 bases). Germline V gene lookup returns CDR1 SGHKS and CDR2 YYEKEE (reference sequence). V lost 3 bases and J 3 bases, leaving 15 bases between the germline ends. This CDR3 has 16 residues. The variable domain in full, with the rest retrieved from reference TRBV5-5 and TRBJ1-4, is DAGVTQSPTHLIKTRGQQVTLRCSPISGHKSVSWYQQVLGQGPQFIFQYYEKEERGRGNFPDRFSARQFPNYSSELNVNALLLGDSALYLCASSSGRVASNEKLFFGSGTQLSVL.

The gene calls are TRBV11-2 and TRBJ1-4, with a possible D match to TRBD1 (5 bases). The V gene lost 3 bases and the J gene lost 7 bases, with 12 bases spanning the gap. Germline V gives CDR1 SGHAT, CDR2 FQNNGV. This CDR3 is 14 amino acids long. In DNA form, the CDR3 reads TGTGCCAGCAGCTTTCGGACACGGGTTGAAAAACTGTTTTTT. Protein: CASSFRTRVEKLFF. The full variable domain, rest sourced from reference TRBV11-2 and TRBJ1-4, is EAGVAQSPRYKIIEKRQSVAFWCNPISGHATLYWYQQILGQGPKLLIQFQNNGVVDDSQLPKDRFSAERLKGVDSTLKIQPAKLEDSAVYLCASSFRTRVEKLFFGSGTQLSVL.

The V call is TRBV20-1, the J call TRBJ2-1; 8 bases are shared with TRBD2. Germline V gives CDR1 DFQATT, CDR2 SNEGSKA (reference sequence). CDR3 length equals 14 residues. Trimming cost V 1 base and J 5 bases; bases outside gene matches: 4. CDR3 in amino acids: CSARGQRENNEQFF. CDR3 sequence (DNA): TGCAGTGCTAGAGGCCAGCGGGAGAACAATGAGCAGTTCTTC.

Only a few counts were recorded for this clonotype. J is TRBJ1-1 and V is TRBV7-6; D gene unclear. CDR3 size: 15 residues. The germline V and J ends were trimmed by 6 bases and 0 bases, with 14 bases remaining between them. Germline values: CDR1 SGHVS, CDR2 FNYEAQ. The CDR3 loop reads CASSPNRALNTEAFF. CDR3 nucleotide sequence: TGTGCCAGCAGTCCTAACCGGGCCCTGAACACTGAAGCTTTCTTT.

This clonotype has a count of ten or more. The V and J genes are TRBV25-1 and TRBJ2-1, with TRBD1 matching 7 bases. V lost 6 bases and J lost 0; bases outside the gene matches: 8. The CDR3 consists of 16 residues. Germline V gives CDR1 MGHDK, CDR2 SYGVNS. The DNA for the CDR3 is TGTGCCAGCAGGGCGACAGGGTCGATCTCCTACAATGAGCAGTTCTTC. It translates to CASRATGSISYNEQFF.

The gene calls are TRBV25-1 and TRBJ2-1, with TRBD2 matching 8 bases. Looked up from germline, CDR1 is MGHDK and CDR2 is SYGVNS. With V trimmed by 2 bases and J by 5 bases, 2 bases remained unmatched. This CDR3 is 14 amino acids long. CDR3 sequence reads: CASSESGSDNEQFF. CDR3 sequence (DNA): TGTGCCAGCAGTGAAAGCGGGAGCGACAATGAGCAGTTCTTC.

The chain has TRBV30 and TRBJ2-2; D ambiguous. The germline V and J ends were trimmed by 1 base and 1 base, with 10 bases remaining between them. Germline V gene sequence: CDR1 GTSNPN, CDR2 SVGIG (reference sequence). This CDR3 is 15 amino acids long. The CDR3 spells CAWSEMTLNTGELFF. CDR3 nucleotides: TGTGCCTGGAGTGAAATGACCCTGAACACCGGGGAGCTGTTTTTT.

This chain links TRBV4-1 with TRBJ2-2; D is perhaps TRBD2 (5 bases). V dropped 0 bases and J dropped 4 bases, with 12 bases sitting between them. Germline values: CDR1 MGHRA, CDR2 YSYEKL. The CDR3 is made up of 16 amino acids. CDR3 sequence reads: CASSQDLLGGTGELFF. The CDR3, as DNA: TGCGCCAGCAGCCAAGATTTGCTAGGAGGCACCGGGGAGCTGTTTTTT.

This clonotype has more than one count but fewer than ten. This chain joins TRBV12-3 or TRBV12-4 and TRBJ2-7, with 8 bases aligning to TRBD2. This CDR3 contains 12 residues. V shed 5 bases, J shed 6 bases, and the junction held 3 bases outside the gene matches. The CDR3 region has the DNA TGTGCCAGCAGTACGGGGGGGCCCGAGCAGTACTTC. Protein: CASSTGGPEQYF.

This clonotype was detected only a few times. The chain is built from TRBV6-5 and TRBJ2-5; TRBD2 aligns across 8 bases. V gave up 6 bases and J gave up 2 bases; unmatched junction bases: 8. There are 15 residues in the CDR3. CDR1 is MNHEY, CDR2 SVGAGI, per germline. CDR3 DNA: TGTGCCAGCAGCTGGACTAGCTGGAAGCAAGAGACCCAGTACTTC. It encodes CASSWTSWKQETQYF.

DNA for the CDR3: TGCAGTGCTACATCGCCCCGGGGTAGCGGGAGCAACGAGCAGTACTTC. Its translation: CSATSPRGSGSNEQYF. The rearrangement joins TRBV20-1 to TRBJ2-7, with 9 bases matching TRBD2. Trimming took 4 bases from V and 5 from J; bases not matched to a gene: 15. This CDR3 contains 16 residues. The germline CDR1 and CDR2 sequences are DFQATT and SNEGSKA (reference sequence).

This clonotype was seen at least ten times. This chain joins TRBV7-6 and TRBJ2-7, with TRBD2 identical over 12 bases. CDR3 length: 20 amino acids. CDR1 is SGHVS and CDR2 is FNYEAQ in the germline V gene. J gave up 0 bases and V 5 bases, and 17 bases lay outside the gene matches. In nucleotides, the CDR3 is TGTGCCAGCAGCCCGGTGGGATCTAGCGGGGGGGCCCGGAGCTCCTACGAGCAGTACTTC. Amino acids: CASSPVGSSGGARSSYEQYF. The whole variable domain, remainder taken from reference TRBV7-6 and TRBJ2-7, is GAGVSQSPRYKVTKRGQDVALRCDPISGHVSLYWYRQALGQGPEFLTYFNYEAQQDKSGLPNDRFSAERPEGSISTLTIQRTEQRDSAMYRCASSPVGSSGGARSSYEQYFGPGTRLTVT.

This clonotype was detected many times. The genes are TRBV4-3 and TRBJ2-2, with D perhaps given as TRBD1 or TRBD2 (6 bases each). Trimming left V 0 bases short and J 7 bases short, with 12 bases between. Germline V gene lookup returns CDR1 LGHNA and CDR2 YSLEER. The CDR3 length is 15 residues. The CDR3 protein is CASSQESGAGGELFF. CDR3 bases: TGCGCCAGCAGCCAAGAGTCGGGGGCCGGCGGGGAGCTGTTTTTT.

CDR3 loop: CASSVIKGFATEAFF. The CDR3 nucleotides read TGTGCCAGCAGCGTAATAAAGGGTTTTGCCACTGAAGCTTTCTTT. The chain recombines TRBV11-2 with TRBJ1-1; D gene uncertain. CDR3 length equals 15 residues. Germline CDR1 reads SGHAT; CDR2 reads FQNNGV. With 5 bases removed from V and 4 bases from J, the gap between germline ends came to 17 bases.

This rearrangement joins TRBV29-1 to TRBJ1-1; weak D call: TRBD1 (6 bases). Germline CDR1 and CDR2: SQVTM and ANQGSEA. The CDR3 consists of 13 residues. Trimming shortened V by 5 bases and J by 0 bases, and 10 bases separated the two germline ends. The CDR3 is CSVRQVLNTEAFF. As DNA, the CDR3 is TGCAGCGTTCGACAGGTCTTGAACACTGAAGCTTTCTTT.

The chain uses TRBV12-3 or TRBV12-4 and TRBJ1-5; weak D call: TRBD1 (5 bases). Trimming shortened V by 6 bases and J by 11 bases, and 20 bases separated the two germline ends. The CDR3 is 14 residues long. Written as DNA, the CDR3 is TGTGCCAGCAGCCTCGGGGCTAATGCACAAACCCAGCATTTT. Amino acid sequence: CASSLGANAQTQHF.

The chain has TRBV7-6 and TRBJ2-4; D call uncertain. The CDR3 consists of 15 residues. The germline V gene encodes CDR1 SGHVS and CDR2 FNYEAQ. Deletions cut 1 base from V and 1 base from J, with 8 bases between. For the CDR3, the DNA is TGTGCCAGCAGCTTAGGATACGGGGCCAAAAACATTCAGTACTTC. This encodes CASSLGYGAKNIQYF.

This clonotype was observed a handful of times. CDR3 nucleotides: TGCGCCAGCAGCCAAGAAGCGGGACTCCCCTCCTACGAGCAGTACTTC. Translation: CASSQEAGLPSYEQYF. The V and J genes are TRBV4-1 and TRBJ2-7, with TRBD2 identical over 7 bases. V lost 0 bases and J lost 0; bases outside the gene matches: 5. CDR1 and CDR2 from the germline V gene are MGHRA and YSYEKL. The CDR3 totals 16 residues.

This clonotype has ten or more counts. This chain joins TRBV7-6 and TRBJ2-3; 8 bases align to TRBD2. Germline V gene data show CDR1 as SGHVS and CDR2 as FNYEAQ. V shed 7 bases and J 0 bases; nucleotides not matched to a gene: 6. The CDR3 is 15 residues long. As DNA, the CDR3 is TGTGCCAGCACCTCAGCGGGGGCCAGCACAGATACGCAGTATTTT. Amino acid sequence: CASTSAGASTDTQYF.

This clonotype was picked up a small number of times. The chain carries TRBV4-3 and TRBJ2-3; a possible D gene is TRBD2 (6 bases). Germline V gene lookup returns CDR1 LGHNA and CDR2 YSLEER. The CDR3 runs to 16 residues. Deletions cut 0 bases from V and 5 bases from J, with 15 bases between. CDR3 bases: TGCGCCAGCAGCCAAGATGACGGGAGCCGTGGAGATACGCAGTATTTT. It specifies CASSQDDGSRGDTQYF.

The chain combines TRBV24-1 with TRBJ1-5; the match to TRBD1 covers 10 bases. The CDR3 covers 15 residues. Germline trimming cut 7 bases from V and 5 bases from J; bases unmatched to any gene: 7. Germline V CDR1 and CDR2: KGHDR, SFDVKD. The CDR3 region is CATSPDRGLDQPQHF. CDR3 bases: TGTGCCACCAGCCCAGACAGGGGGCTTGATCAGCCCCAGCATTTT.

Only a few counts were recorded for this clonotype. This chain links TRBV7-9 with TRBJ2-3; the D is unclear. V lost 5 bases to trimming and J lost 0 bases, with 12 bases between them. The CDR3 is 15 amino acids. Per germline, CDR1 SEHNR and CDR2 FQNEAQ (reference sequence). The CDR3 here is CASSAQGISTDTQYF. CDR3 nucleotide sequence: TGTGCCAGCAGCGCCCAAGGTATTAGCACAGATACGCAGTATTTT.

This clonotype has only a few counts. The CDR3 sequence is CASSQQVSGETQYF. Here the CDR3 DNA reads TGTGCCAGCAGCCAACAGGTCTCGGGGGAGACCCAGTACTTC. The V and J genes are TRBV4-2 and TRBJ2-5; possible D gene TRBD2, 5 bases. V lost 2 bases to trimming and J lost 5 bases, with 12 bases between them. Germline loops: CDR1 LGHNA, CDR2 YNFKEQ. This CDR3 comprises 14 residues.

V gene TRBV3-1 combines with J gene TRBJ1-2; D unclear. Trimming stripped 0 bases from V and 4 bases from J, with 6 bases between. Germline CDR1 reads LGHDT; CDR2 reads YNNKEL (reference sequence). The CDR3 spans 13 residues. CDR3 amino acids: CASSQDKVYGYTF. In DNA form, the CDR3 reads TGTGCCAGCAGCCAAGATAAAGTCTATGGCTACACCTTC.

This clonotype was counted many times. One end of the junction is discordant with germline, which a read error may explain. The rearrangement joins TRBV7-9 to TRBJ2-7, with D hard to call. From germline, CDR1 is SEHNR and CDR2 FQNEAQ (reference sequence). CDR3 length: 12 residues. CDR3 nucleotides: TGCGCCAGCAGCTCTAGCTCCTACGAGCAGTACTTC. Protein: CASSSSSYEQYF. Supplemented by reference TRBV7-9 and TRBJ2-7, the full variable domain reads DTGVSQNPRHKITKRGQNVTFRCDPISEHNRLYWYRQTLGQGPEFLTYFQNEAQLEKSRLLSDRFSAERPKGSFSTLEIQRTEQGDSAMYLCASSSSSYEQYFGPGTRLTVT.